This TCR beta chain is from a study of T cell responses to AZD1222 COVID-19 vaccine. Study-level background: Second-dose intervals of approximately 4 or approximately 12 weeks were pooled.

A remark on this clone: No antigen is known for it.

Per germline, CDR1 MNHEY and CDR2 SVGAGI. The CDR3 totals 13 residues. Trimming pared 10 bases from V and 2 bases from J, leaving 12 bases between. Clones were sequenced by immunoSEQ multiplex PCR, and TCRdb holds only the in-frame ones, with some missing. The sample has some 120,000 clones, 88% seen once; the top ten hold roughly 4.5%. Findings of the study overall: With two AZD1222 doses given, Spike-specific TCR breadth and depth both rose.

This chain joins TRBV6-5 and TRBJ1-5; D is unresolved. The source was peripheral blood, collected on day 0 of AZD1222 vaccination. The sequence was collected from an adult in good health. This chain's CDR3 is CATFHGGNQPQHF. The CDR3 coding sequence is TGTGCCACCTTCCACGGCGGCAATCAGCCCCAGCATTTT.